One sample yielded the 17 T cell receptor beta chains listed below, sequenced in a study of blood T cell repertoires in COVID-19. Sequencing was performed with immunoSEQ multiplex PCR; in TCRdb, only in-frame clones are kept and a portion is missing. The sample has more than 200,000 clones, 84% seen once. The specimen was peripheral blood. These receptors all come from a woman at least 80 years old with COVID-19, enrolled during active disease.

The DNA of the CDR3 is TGTGCCAGCAGCGGACATAGCGGGGACTCCTACAATGAGCAGTTCTTC. This sequence encodes CASSGHSGDSYNEQFF. This sequence joins TRBV3-1 (or the pseudogene TRBV3-2) and TRBJ2-1; 8 nucleotides match TRBD2. CDR3 size: 16 residues. Germline V gene lookup returns CDR1 LGHDT and CDR2 YNNKEL (reference sequence). Trimming at V came to 5 bases and at J to 0 bases, leaving 6 bases not matched to a gene.

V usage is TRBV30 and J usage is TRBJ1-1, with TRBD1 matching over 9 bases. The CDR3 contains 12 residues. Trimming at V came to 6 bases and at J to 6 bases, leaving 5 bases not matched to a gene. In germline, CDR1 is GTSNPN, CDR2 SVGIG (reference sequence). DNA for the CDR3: TGTGCCTGCGACAGGGGGATAGCTGAAGCTTTCTTT. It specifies CACDRGIAEAFF.

The CDR3, as DNA: TGTGCCAGCAGTGGGGGCGGAAAACAGACCTACGAGCAGTACTTC. Its protein product is CASSGGGKQTYEQYF. The chain has TRBV28 and TRBJ2-7, with a weak D call TRBD1 (6 bases). CDR3 length: 15 residues. CDR1 MDHEN and CDR2 SYDVKM come from the germline V gene. With 5 bases removed from V and 2 bases from J, the gap between germline ends came to 16 bases.

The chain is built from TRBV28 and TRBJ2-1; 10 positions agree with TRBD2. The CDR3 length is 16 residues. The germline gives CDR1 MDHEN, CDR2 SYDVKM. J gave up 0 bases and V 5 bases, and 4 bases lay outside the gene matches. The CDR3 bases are TGTGCCAGCAGTGGACTAGCGGCCCGCTCCTACAATGAGCAGTTCTTC. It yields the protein CASSGLAARSYNEQFF.

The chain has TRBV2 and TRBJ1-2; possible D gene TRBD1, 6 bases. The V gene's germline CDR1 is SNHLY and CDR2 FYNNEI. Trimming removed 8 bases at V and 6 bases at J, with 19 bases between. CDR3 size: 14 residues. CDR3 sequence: CASPLFDRNDGYTF. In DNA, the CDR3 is TGTGCCAGCCCCCTCTTTGACAGGAATGATGGCTACACCTTC.

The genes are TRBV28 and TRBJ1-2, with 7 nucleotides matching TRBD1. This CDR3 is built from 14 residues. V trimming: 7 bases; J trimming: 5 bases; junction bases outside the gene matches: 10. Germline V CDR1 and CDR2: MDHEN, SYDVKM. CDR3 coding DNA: TGTGCCAGCACCCCGGGACAGACATCATATGGCTACACCTTC. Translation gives CASTPGQTSYGYTF.

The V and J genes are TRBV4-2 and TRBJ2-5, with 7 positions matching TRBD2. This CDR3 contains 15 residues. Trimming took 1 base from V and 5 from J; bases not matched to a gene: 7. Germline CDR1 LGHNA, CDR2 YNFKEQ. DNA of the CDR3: TGTGCCAGCAGCCAAGGGACTAGTTCGGTGGAGACCCAGTACTTC. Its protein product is CASSQGTSSVETQYF.

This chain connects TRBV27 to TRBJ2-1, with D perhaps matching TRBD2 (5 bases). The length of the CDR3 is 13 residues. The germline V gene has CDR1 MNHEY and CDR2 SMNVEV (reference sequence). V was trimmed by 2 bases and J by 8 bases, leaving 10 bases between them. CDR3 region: CASSLSRGYEQFF. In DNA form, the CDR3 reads TGTGCCAGCAGTTTAAGTAGAGGGTATGAGCAGTTCTTC.

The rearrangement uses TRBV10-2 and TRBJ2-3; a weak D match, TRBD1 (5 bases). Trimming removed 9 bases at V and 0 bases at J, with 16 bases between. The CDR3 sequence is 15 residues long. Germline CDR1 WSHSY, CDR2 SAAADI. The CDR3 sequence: CASEFGHLSTDTQYF. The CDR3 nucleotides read TGCGCCAGTGAATTCGGACACCTTAGCACAGATACGCAGTATTTT.

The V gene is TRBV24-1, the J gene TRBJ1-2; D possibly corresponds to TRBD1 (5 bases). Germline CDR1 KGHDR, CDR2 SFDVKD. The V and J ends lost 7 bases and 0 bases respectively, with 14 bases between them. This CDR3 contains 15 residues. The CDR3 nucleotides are TGTGCCACCAGCCAGGGATCGCTGGCTAACTATGGCTACACCTTC. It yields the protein CATSQGSLANYGYTF.

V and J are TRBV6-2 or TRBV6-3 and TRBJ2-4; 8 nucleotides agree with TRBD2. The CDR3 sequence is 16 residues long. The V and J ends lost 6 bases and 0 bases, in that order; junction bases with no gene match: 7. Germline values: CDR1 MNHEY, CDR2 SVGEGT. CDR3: CASSRGAGGAKNIQYF. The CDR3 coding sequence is TGTGCCAGCAGCCGCGGGGCGGGGGGAGCCAAAAACATTCAGTACTTC.

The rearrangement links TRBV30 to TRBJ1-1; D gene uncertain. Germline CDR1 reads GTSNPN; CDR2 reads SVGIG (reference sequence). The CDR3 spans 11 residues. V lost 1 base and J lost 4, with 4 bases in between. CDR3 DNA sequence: TGTGCCTGGAGTGCCCTCACTGAAGCTTTCTTT. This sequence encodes CAWSALTEAFF.

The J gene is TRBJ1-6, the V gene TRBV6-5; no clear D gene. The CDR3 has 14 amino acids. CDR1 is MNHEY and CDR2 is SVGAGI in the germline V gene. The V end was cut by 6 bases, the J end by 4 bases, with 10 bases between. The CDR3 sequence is CASRLENYNSPLHF. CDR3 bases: TGTGCCAGCAGATTGGAGAATTATAATTCACCCCTCCACTTT.

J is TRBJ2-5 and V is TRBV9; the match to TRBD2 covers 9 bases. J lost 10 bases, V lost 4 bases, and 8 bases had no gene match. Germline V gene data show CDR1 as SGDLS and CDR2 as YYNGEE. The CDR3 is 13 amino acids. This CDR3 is CASSLRLAGYQYF. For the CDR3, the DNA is TGTGCCAGCAGCCTTCGGCTAGCGGGGTACCAGTACTTC.

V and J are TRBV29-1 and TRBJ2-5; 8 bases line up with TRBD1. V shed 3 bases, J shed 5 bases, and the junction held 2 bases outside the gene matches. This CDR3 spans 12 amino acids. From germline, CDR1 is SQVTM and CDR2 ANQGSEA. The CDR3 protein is CSVDQGAETQYF. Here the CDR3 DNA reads TGCAGCGTTGACCAGGGGGCCGAGACCCAGTACTTC.

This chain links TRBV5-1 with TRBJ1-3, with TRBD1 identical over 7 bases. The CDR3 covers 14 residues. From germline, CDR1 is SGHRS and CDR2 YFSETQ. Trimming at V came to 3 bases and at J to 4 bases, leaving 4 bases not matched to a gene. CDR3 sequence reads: CASSSQGTGNTIYF. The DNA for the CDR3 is TGCGCCAGCAGCTCACAGGGGACAGGAAACACCATATATTTT. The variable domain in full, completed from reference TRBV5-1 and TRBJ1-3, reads KAGVTQTPRYLIKTRGQQVTLSCSPISGHRSVSWYQQTPGQGLQFLFEYFSETQRNKGNFPGRFSGRQFSNSRSEMNVSTLELGDSALYLCASSSQGTGNTIYFGEGSWLTVV.

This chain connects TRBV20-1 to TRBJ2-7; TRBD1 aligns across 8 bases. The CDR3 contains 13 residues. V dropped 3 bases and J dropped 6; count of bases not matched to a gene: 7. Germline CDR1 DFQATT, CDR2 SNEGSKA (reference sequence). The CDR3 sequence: CSASSLTGAEQYF. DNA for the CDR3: TGCAGTGCTAGTTCCCTGACAGGGGCCGAGCAGTACTTC.